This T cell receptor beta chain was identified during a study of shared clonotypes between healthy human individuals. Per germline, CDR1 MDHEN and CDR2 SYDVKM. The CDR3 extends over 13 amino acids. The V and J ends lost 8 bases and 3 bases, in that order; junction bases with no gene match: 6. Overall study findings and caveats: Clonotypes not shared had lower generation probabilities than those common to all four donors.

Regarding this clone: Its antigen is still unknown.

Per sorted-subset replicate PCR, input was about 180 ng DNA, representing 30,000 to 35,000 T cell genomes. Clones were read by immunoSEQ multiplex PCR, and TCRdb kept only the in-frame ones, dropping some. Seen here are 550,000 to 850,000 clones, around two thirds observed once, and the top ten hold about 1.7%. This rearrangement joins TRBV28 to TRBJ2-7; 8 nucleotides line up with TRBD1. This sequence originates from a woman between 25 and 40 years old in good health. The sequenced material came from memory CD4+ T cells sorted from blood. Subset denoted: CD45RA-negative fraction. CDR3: CASRTGSFYEQYF. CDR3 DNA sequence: TGTGCCAGCCGGACAGGGTCGTTCTACGAGCAGTACTTC.